The clone carrying this T cell receptor (beta chain) was found many times. Per individual sample, total RNA of at least 5 micrograms was extracted. V lost 5 bases, J lost 5 bases, and 10 bases stayed unmatched. The CDR3 consists of 15 residues. Looked up from germline, CDR1 is MDHEN and CDR2 is SYDVKM. This record belongs to a study of blood T cells in healthy people across ages. The authors ran a second PCR of roughly 6 to 12 cycles using a sample-barcoded 5' primer and a J-beta primer mix. TCRdb reanalysed the 5' RACE reads using MiXCR and keeps one entry per CDR3 protein. The table shows roughly 1,000,000 distinct CDR3 sequences, with almost 25% occurring only once. These data also formed part of another study, on T cells of mothers and their children. That publication notes: Donors were a few healthy Caucasian mothers and their six children. The data showed no persistent microchimeric T cell clones.

The source material was blood. The chain links TRBV28 to TRBJ2-5; 8 positions match TRBD2. This TCR derives from a girl aged 2-10 years in good health. The CDR3 sequence: CASSPRVSGVETQYF. CDR3 sequence (DNA): TGTGCCAGCAGTCCGAGGGTTAGCGGGGTCGAGACCCAGTACTTC. The variable domain in full, with the rest retrieved from reference TRBV28 and TRBJ2-5, is DVKVTQSSRYLVKRTGEKVFLECVQDMDHENMFWYRQDPGLGLRLIYFSYDVKMKEKGDIPEGYSVSREKKERFSLILESASTNQTSMYLCASSPRVSGVETQYFGPGTRLLVL.